Below, 24 T cell receptor beta chains from the same sample are listed, as sequenced in a study of T-cell reconstitution after alpha-beta-depleted transplantation in children (dated by TCRdb to the mid-2010s). Libraries were built with PCR. The sequencing machine was an Illumina HiSeq 2500. To normalize quantification of the TCRbeta repertoire, the TCR libraries were built with molecular barcoding that relied on unique molecular identifiers. The public reads were quality trimmed at Q25 with fastp and then assembled into clones with MiXCR by TCRdb, keeping productive beta chains. Rows are unified per CDR3 protein, each entry keeping the most common DNA and genes. The sample records roughly 120,000 distinct CDR3 sequences, 10% of which are singletons. Roughly 8% of the sample belongs to the ten largest clones. The material was PBMCs from the stem cell graft donor, obtained from the stem cell graft. The source is a human donor who donated a stem cell graft to a child with acute lymphoblastic leukemia.

This clonotype has at least ten counts. This chain links TRBV4-2 with TRBJ2-3; 8 bases are a match to TRBD2. Germline-derived CDR1 and CDR2 are LGHNA and YNFKEQ. CDR3 length: 14 residues. V gave up 6 bases and J gave up 1 base; unmatched junction bases: 3. This CDR3 reads CASRKLAGTDTQYF. The DNA of the CDR3 is TGTGCCAGCAGGAAACTAGCGGGCACAGATACGCAGTATTTT.

This clonotype was seen at least ten times. This chain uses TRBV6-6 with TRBJ2-7, with D tentatively TRBD1 or TRBD2 (5 bases each). V lost 4 bases, J lost 2 bases, and 9 bases lay in between. The CDR3 sequence is 13 residues long. Germline lookup yields CDR1 MNHNY and CDR2 SVGAGI (reference sequence). CDR3 amino acids: CASSSRETYEQYF. DNA for the CDR3: TGTGCCAGCAGTTCCAGGGAGACCTACGAGCAGTACTTC.

This clonotype was observed a few times. A much larger clone sits a single nucleotide away, making a read error possible. CDR3 amino acids: CASRRTGGNQPQHF. In DNA, the CDR3 is TGTGCCAGCAGGAGGACAGGGGGCAATCAGCCCCAGCATTTT. The J gene is TRBJ1-5, the V gene TRBV12-3 or TRBV12-4; 9 bases are a match to TRBD1. The V gene end was trimmed by 6 bases and the J gene end by 2 bases; junction bases not matched to a gene: 2. CDR3 length equals 14 residues.

The rearrangement joins TRBV6-2 or TRBV6-3 to TRBJ2-2; 8 bases line up with TRBD2. Trimming at V came to 10 bases and at J to 5 bases, leaving 3 bases not matched to a gene. CDR1 and CDR2 (germline): MNHEY, SVGEGT. The CDR3 has 12 residues. CDR3 nucleotide sequence: TGTGCCACCCAGCGGGGGACCGGGGAGCTGTTTTTT. Translation gives CATQRGTGELFF.

Ten or more counts support this clonotype. The rearrangement uses TRBV24-1 and TRBJ1-1; D may be TRBD1 (5 bases). The CDR3 has 16 amino acids. Germline-derived CDR1 and CDR2 are KGHDR and SFDVKD. The V end was cut by 7 bases, the J end by 0 bases, with 17 bases between. The CDR3 protein is CATRPGTGLMNTEAFF. The CDR3 DNA reads as TGTGCCACCAGGCCCGGAACAGGCTTAATGAACACTGAAGCTTTCTTT.

This clonotype was counted ten times or more. V gene TRBV20-1 combines with J gene TRBJ2-5; TRBD2 is a possible D gene (6 bases). V dropped 3 bases and J dropped 3 bases, with 8 bases sitting between them. CDR1 and CDR2 (germline): DFQATT, SNEGSKA (reference sequence). The CDR3 covers 12 residues. The CDR3 region is CSASQREETQYF. CDR3 in DNA: TGCAGTGCTAGCCAGCGGGAAGAGACCCAGTACTTC.

With respect to this clonotype: Being one base from a much bigger clone, this may be a read error. The V and J genes are TRBV10-2 and TRBJ2-7; D may be TRBD1 (5 bases). Germline-derived CDR1 and CDR2 are WSHSY and SAAADI. The CDR3 has 14 amino acids. The ends were cut back, 6 bases at V and 3 bases at J, with 15 bases in the middle. The CDR3 DNA follows: TGCGCCAGCAGCTCCGTGACAGCAATCTACGAGCAGTACTTC. This codes for CASSSVTAIYEQYF.

The gene calls are TRBV6-2 or TRBV6-3 and TRBJ1-5; D not certain. This CDR3 comprises 13 residues. With 5 bases removed from V and 4 bases from J, the gap between germline ends came to 9 bases. Germline CDR1 reads MNHEY; CDR2 reads SVGEGT. The CDR3 loop reads CASSQVPNQPQHF. In nucleotides, the CDR3 is TGTGCCAGCAGTCAGGTACCGAATCAGCCCCAGCATTTT.

The chain carries TRBV15 and TRBJ2-1, with TRBD2 identical over 11 bases. Germline CDR1 and CDR2: LNHNV and YYDKDF (reference sequence). The V and J ends lost 6 bases and 5 bases, in that order; junction bases with no gene match: 3. The CDR3 sequence is 14 residues long. The CDR3 loop is CATRLAGENNEQFF. CDR3 coding DNA: TGTGCCACCAGACTAGCGGGAGAAAACAATGAGCAGTTCTTC.

Comments on this clonotype: A much larger clonotype is one base distant, so this may be a read error. The CDR3 loop reads CSERHGETQYF. Here the CDR3 DNA reads TGCAGTGAGAGGCATGGAGAGACCCAGTACTTC. The V and J genes are TRBV20-1 and TRBJ2-5; D remains unclear. Trimming took 7 bases from V and 4 from J, leaving 10 bases between them. Germline V gene data show CDR1 as DFQATT and CDR2 as SNEGSKA (reference sequence). The CDR3 is 11 amino acids.

The table lists this clonotype with many counts. V and J are TRBV6-2 or TRBV6-3 and TRBJ2-5; tentatively, D is TRBD2 (5 bases). Germline values: CDR1 MNHEY, CDR2 SVGEGT. V dropped 0 bases and J dropped 5 bases, with 10 bases sitting between them. The CDR3 is made up of 14 amino acids. The CDR3 DNA sequence: TGTGCCAGCAGTTACTCGAGGGTGGCGGAGACCCAGTACTTC. It translates to CASSYSRVAETQYF.

This clonotype came up many times. This chain joins TRBV6-2 or TRBV6-3 and TRBJ2-7; a possible D gene is TRBD2 (6 bases). Trimming shortened V by 6 bases and J by 2 bases, and 14 bases separated the two germline ends. The germline CDR1 and CDR2 sequences are MNHEY and SVGEGT. The CDR3 has 14 residues. DNA for the CDR3: TGTGCCAGCAGGCGAGGGACTTCACCCTACGAGCAGTACTTC. Its protein product is CASRRGTSPYEQYF.

The genes are TRBV12-3 or TRBV12-4 and TRBJ2-7; weak D call: TRBD2 (7 bases). The V end lost 8 bases, the J end lost 6 bases, and 20 bases lay between the germline ends. The CDR3 runs to 14 residues. CDR3 amino acids: CASSWGGAQREQYF. The CDR3 DNA reads TGTGCCAGCTCCTGGGGGGGGGCCCAGCGCGAGCAGTACTTC.

This clonotype was seen just once. This chain links TRBV19 with TRBJ2-2; 9 bases align to TRBD1. The CDR3 is 14 amino acids. V gave up 11 bases and J gave up 1 base; unmatched junction bases: 5. Germline values: CDR1 LNHDA, CDR2 SQIVND (reference sequence). The CDR3 DNA reads as TGTGCCGCCACGACAGGGGGGAACACCGGGGAGCTGTTTTTT. Translating it yields CAATTGGNTGELFF.

At least ten counts were recorded for this clonotype. CDR3 protein: CASSLGPGSSGANVLTF. CDR3 in DNA: TGCGCCAGCAGCTTGGGTCCGGGGAGCTCTGGGGCCAACGTCCTGACTTTC. The chain employs TRBV5-1 and TRBJ2-6, with D maybe TRBD2 (5 bases). Germline CDR1 reads SGHRS; CDR2 reads YFSETQ. The CDR3 loop spans 17 amino acids. V lost 0 bases and J 0 bases, leaving 10 bases between the germline ends.

In its sample, this clonotype was seen many times. The rearrangement uses TRBV27 and TRBJ2-3; TRBD1 is a possible D gene (5 bases). V lost 11 bases to trimming and J lost 2 bases, with 26 bases between them. Germline CDR1 MNHEY, CDR2 SMNVEV (reference sequence). The CDR3 is made up of 17 amino acids. The chain's CDR3 is CAPPSGHGFQATDTQYF. The CDR3 region has the DNA TGTGCCCCCCCGTCCGGACACGGATTCCAAGCCACAGATACGCAGTATTTT.

This clonotype was seen many times. This chain uses TRBV12-3 or TRBV12-4 with TRBJ2-4; D is uncertain. The V and J ends lost 2 bases and 10 bases respectively, with 12 bases between them. The CDR3 is 13 amino acids. The CDR3 region is CASSLLSAMIQYF. CDR3 bases: TGTGCCAGCAGTTTACTGAGCGCGATGATTCAGTACTTC.

Worth noting for this clonotype: The junction and the germline gene differ at one end; a read error may be behind it. The gene calls are TRBV20-1 and TRBJ2-3; the D gene is possibly TRBD1 (5 bases). Germline V gene data show CDR1 as DFQATT and CDR2 as SNEGSKA (reference sequence). CDR3 size: 14 residues. CDR3 sequence: CRATLGASTDTQYF. The DNA of the CDR3 is TGCAGGGCTACCCTTGGGGCCAGCACAGATACGCAGTATTTT.

This clonotype was counted ten times or more. This rearrangement joins TRBV5-1 to TRBJ1-1, with 8 nucleotides matching TRBD1. The ends lost 4 bases at V and 4 bases at J; junction bases unmatched: 6. CDR1 SGHRS and CDR2 YFSETQ come from the germline V gene. CDR3 length: 14 residues. In DNA form, the CDR3 reads TGCGCCAGCAGCAGGCCGGGACAGGTCACTGAAGCTTTCTTT. It translates to CASSRPGQVTEAFF.

This clonotype was seen many times. V usage is TRBV6-1 and J usage is TRBJ2-7, with D tentatively TRBD1 (5 bases). The V end was cut by 10 bases, the J end by 3 bases, with 16 bases between. This CDR3 spans 13 amino acids. Germline CDR1 is MNHNS and CDR2 is SASEGT. CDR3 loop: CATSRAGHYEQYF. CDR3 DNA: TGTGCCACCTCCCGGGCAGGGCACTACGAGCAGTACTTC.

As for this clonotype: A much more abundant neighbour one base away suggests this may be a read error. The chain carries TRBV19 and TRBJ1-5, with 10 bases that match TRBD1. CDR1 and CDR2 from the germline V gene are LNHDA and SQIVND (reference sequence). The CDR3 consists of 14 residues. For the CDR3, the DNA is TGTGACAGTCAACTCATGGACAGGGGGCAGCCCCAGCATTTT. Encoded protein: CDSQLMDRGQPQHF. Using reference TRBV19 and TRBJ1-5 for the parts outside the CDR3, the full variable domain is DGGITQSPKYLFRKEGQNVTLSCEQNLNHDAMYWYRQDPGQGLRLIYYSQIVNDFQKGDIAEGYSVSREKKESFPLTVTSAQKNPTAFYLCDSQLMDRGQPQHFGDGTRLSIL.

The count of this clonotype is one. This chain uses TRBV11-2 with TRBJ2-1, with TRBD2 identical over 11 bases. Per germline, CDR1 SGHAT and CDR2 FQNNGV. The CDR3 contains 19 residues. Trimming removed 2 bases from V and 0 bases from J; junction bases left unmatched: 9. Here the CDR3 DNA reads TGTGCCAGCAGCTTACAGGGGACTAGCGGTACTAGCTCCTACAATGAGCAGTTCTTC. As protein: CASSLQGTSGTSSYNEQFF.

This clonotype showed up many times. The chain joins TRBV20-1 to TRBJ1-1, with D unresolved. Deletions cut 0 bases from V and 4 bases from J, with 3 bases between. Germline V gene lookup returns CDR1 DFQATT and CDR2 SNEGSKA (reference sequence). The CDR3 has 11 amino acids. CDR3 sequence reads: CSAREGTEAFF. In DNA, the CDR3 is TGCAGTGCTAGAGAGGGCACTGAAGCTTTCTTT.

In its sample, this clonotype was seen many times. V gene TRBV12-3 or TRBV12-4 combines with J gene TRBJ2-7; 9 positions agree with TRBD1. This CDR3 is built from 13 residues. With 10 bases clipped from V and 5 bases from J, the junction kept 9 bases outside the gene matches. CDR3 coding DNA: TGTGCCACCTCGTGGACAGGGGACAACGAGCAGTACTTC. Protein product: CATSWTGDNEQYF.